Listed below are T cell receptor beta chains from one sample, sequenced in a study of T cells in Graves' hyperthyroidism and ophthalmopathy. In TCRdb, the multiplex PCR reads were re-called with MiXCR into one record per CDR3 protein. The sample comprises 660,000 or so distinct CDR3 sequences, more than 20% of which are singletons, and over 30% rests with the top ten. The sample was blood. The receptors stem from a man in his thirties or forties with Graves' ophthalmopathy. Both conserved end residues are part of each CDR3. Each record gives: D gene, J gene, V gene, clone size, CDR3 DNA, CDR3 protein. The D gene is left open where the match is weak. Clone size, where shown, is once, few, many, or a class for clones that have expanded.

D: TRBD1; J: TRBJ1-2; V: TRBV18; size: -; DNA: TGTGCCAGCTCCCGAACGACAGGGGACCTAGCTAACTATGGCTACACCTTC; CDR3: CASSRTTGDLANYGYTF
D: -; J: TRBJ2-5; V: TRBV28; size: many; DNA: TGTGCCAGCAGTCCGGTGGACGGGGAGACCCAGTACTTC; CDR3: CASSPVDGETQYF
D: TRBD1; J: TRBJ1-5; V: TRBV7-8; size: many; DNA: TGTGCCAGCAGCTTAGAGGACAGGGGCAATCAGCCCCAGCATTTT; CDR3: CASSLEDRGNQPQHF
D: TRBD2; J: TRBJ2-3; V: TRBV7-9; size: many; DNA: TGTGCCAGCAGCCTGACTAGCGGGAGGAGTGCTAGCACAGATACGCAGTATTTT; CDR3: CASSLTSGRSASTDTQYF
D: -; J: TRBJ2-1; V: TRBV7-2; size: -; DNA: TGTGCCAGCAGCCGCGCTGGGGGGCGGATTGAGCAGTTCTTC; CDR3: CASSRAGGRIEQFF
D: -; J: TRBJ1-6; V: TRBV30; size: -; DNA: TGTGCCTGGAGTGTAGAACGGACAAGTAATAATTCACCCCTCCACTTT; CDR3: CAWSVERTSNNSPLHF
D: -; J: TRBJ2-7; V: TRBV12-3/TRBV12-4; size: many; DNA: TGTGCCAGCAGTTCTGCGGAGCTGGGTATCGAGCAGTACTTC; CDR3: CASSSAELGIEQYF
D: -; J: TRBJ1-5; V: TRBV28; size: many; DNA: TGTGCCAGCCAGTCCCGGGGGTTGCCCCAGCATTTT; CDR3: CASQSRGLPQHF
D: TRBD2; J: TRBJ2-5; V: TRBV20-1; size: many; DNA: TGCAGTGCTAGGCGGGAGAAGAACCAAGAGACCCAGTACTTC; CDR3: CSARREKNQETQYF
D: -; J: TRBJ2-5; V: TRBV20-1; size: -; DNA: TGCAGTGCTGAGGACCGAATGGAAGAGACCCAGTACTTC; CDR3: CSAEDRMEETQYF
D: -; J: TRBJ1-5; V: TRBV10-3; size: many; DNA: TGTGCCATCAGTCCCAGAGACAGGATAGGCGGCCATCAGCCCCAGCATTTT; CDR3: CAISPRDRIGGHQPQHF
D: TRBD2; J: TRBJ2-2; V: TRBV20-1; size: -; DNA: TGCAGTGCTAGAAAGGCTAGCGGATGGGCCGGGGAGCTGTTTTTT; CDR3: CSARKASGWAGELFF
D: TRBD1; J: TRBJ1-5; V: TRBV6-1; size: many; DNA: TGTGCCACCCGGGACAGGGGCAATCAGCCCCAGCATTTT; CDR3: CATRDRGNQPQHF
D: -; J: TRBJ2-7; V: TRBV5-1; size: many; DNA: TGCGCCAGCAGCTTGGTCTCGGGACCCTACGAGCAGTACTTC; CDR3: CASSLVSGPYEQYF
D: -; J: TRBJ2-3; V: TRBV5-6; size: many; DNA: TGTGCCAGCAGCCGTGGCGTCAGCACAGATACGCAGTATTTT; CDR3: CASSRGVSTDTQYF
D: -; J: TRBJ2-7; V: TRBV11-2; size: few; DNA: TGTGCCAGCAGCGGGGGGACTGGGAGCTCCTACGAGCAGTACTTC; CDR3: CASSGGTGSSYEQYF
D: -; J: TRBJ2-6; V: TRBV6-1; size: -; DNA: TGTGCCAGCAGTGCGTTACAGGGTAGGGCCTCTGGGGCCAACGTCCTGACTTTC; CDR3: CASSALQGRASGANVLTF
D: -; J: TRBJ1-1; V: TRBV6-1; size: many; DNA: TGTGCCAGCAGTGACGGGGTGGAGGGCTACTGGCCTGAAGCTTTCTTT; CDR3: CASSDGVEGYWPEAFF
D: -; J: TRBJ1-2; V: TRBV29-1; size: few; DNA: TGCAGCGTTGTCATCCGGGAAGATGGCTACACCTTC; CDR3: CSVVIREDGYTF
D: -; J: TRBJ2-3; V: TRBV6-5; size: few; DNA: TGTGCCAGCAGTTACGCGGGCCCCTGGATTGCCACAGATACGCAGTATTTT; CDR3: CASSYAGPWIATDTQYF
D: -; J: TRBJ2-4; V: TRBV5-5; size: -; DNA: TGTGCCAGCAGCCGGGGCCTAGCCTTAGACATTCAGTACTTC; CDR3: CASSRGLALDIQYF
D: -; J: TRBJ2-7; V: TRBV7-8; size: -; DNA: TGTGCCAGCAGCTTAGCCCCAGGGGCGGGCGAGCAGTACTTC; CDR3: CASSLAPGAGEQYF
D: -; J: TRBJ2-7; V: TRBV7-8; size: -; DNA: TGTGCCAGCAGCTTAGGCATAGGGGGAGCGTACGAGCAGTACTTC; CDR3: CASSLGIGGAYEQYF
D: TRBD1; J: TRBJ1-1; V: TRBV30; size: few; DNA: TGTGCCTTATCCCCCGCAGGGGGAAACACTGAAGCTTTCTTT; CDR3: CALSPAGGNTEAFF
D: -; J: TRBJ1-2; V: TRBV6-2/TRBV6-3; size: -; DNA: TGTGCCAGCAGTTCCCGAGGCGACGAGTGGAACTATGGCTACACCTTC; CDR3: CASSSRGDEWNYGYTF
D: -; J: TRBJ1-1; V: TRBV5-1; size: few; DNA: TGCGCCAGCAGCTTGGGGTTCAGGGTGAACACTGAAGCTTTCTTT; CDR3: CASSLGFRVNTEAFF
D: -; J: TRBJ2-7; V: TRBV18; size: many; DNA: TGTGCCAGCTCACCGGAGAGCTCCTACGAGCAGTACTTC; CDR3: CASSPESSYEQYF
D: TRBD1; J: TRBJ2-6; V: TRBV30; size: few; DNA: TGTGCCTGCGACCAGGGGGACGGGGCCAACGTCCTGACTTTC; CDR3: CACDQGDGANVLTF
D: TRBD2; J: TRBJ2-1; V: TRBV2; size: many; DNA: TGTGCCAGCAGGGGTAGCGGGAGTGGTAATGAGCAGTTCTTC; CDR3: CASRGSGSGNEQFF
D: -; J: TRBJ1-5; V: TRBV20-1; size: many; DNA: TGCAGTGCTAGAGATTTTGGAGGGTTTGTTCAGCCCCAGCATTTT; CDR3: CSARDFGGFVQPQHF
D: TRBD1; J: TRBJ2-5; V: TRBV7-9; size: -; DNA: TGTGCCAGCAGCTTTAGAGGGGGCAGGAGTCAAGAGACCCAGTACTTC; CDR3: CASSFRGGRSQETQYF
D: -; J: TRBJ2-5; V: TRBV28; size: -; DNA: TGTGCCAGCAGTTCAAACAGGATTATTCAAGAGACCCAGTACTTC; CDR3: CASSSNRIIQETQYF
D: -; J: TRBJ2-7; V: TRBV5-1; size: many; DNA: TGCGCCAGCAGCTTGAGTTGGGGATTGGACGAGCAGTACTTC; CDR3: CASSLSWGLDEQYF
D: -; J: TRBJ1-6; V: TRBV28; size: few; DNA: TGTGCCAGCAGTAGCCCCGGGGTGAATTCACCCCTCCACTTT; CDR3: CASSSPGVNSPLHF
D: -; J: TRBJ1-5; V: TRBV2; size: many; DNA: TGTGCCAGCAGTGACATCAATCAGCCCCAGCATTTT; CDR3: CASSDINQPQHF
D: -; J: TRBJ2-5; V: TRBV28; size: -; DNA: TGTGCCAGCAGCCGAGAGGAGGCCCAGTACTTC; CDR3: CASSREEAQYF
D: TRBD1; J: TRBJ1-1; V: TRBV4-3; size: -; DNA: TGCGCCAGCAGCCAAGCGTGGACAGGGGGCACTGAAGCTTTCTTT; CDR3: CASSQAWTGGTEAFF
D: TRBD2; J: TRBJ2-5; V: TRBV5-1; size: many; DNA: TGCGCCAGCAGCTTGTGGAGCGGGAACCAAGAGACCCAGTACTTC; CDR3: CASSLWSGNQETQYF
D: -; J: TRBJ2-2; V: TRBV18; size: many; DNA: TGTGCCAGCTCACCAAGAGGGATTGGGGAGCTGTTTTTT; CDR3: CASSPRGIGELFF
D: TRBD1; J: TRBJ1-5; V: TRBV6-1; size: few; DNA: TGTGCCAGCAGTTCGGGACAGGGGGCCGGTGGCAATCAGCCCCAGCATTTT; CDR3: CASSSGQGAGGNQPQHF